The 20 T cell receptor beta chains given below trace back to one sample, sequenced in a study of CD8+ T cells in alopecia areata. In each case, RNA was isolated and then reverse transcribed into cDNA as the sequencing template. Sequencing used immunoSEQ multiplex PCR; TCRdb keeps in-frame clones, though not all of them. This sample has fewer than 200,000 clones; 50% to 75% occur once, and the top ten carry under 15%. The source material was CD4+ T cells sorted from blood, sampled at week 0. These receptors came from a human donor with alopecia areata.

The J gene is TRBJ1-6, the V gene TRBV6-5; D might be TRBD1 (5 bases). Germline V gene data show CDR1 as MNHEY and CDR2 as SVGAGI. CDR3 length: 14 residues. V was shortened by 2 bases and J by 9 bases, with 11 bases between the two germline ends. The CDR3 DNA is TGTGCCAGCAGTTACCGCCAGGGCGGTTCACCCCTCCACTTT. This sequence encodes CASSYRQGGSPLHF.

The table lists this clone with a count of one. This chain links TRBV5-6 with TRBJ1-2; no firm D call. V shed 0 bases and J shed 7 bases, with 4 bases lying between them. CDR1 and CDR2 from the germline V gene are SGHDT and YYEEEE. This CDR3 is built from 11 residues. The CDR3 bases are TGTGCCAGCAGCTTGGAGGGTGGCTACACCTTC. It encodes CASSLEGGYTF.

The chain employs TRBV30 and TRBJ1-3; 8 positions match TRBD1. The CDR3 is 15 amino acids. In germline, CDR1 is GTSNPN, CDR2 SVGIG (reference sequence). V shed 2 bases, J shed 7 bases, and the junction held 10 bases outside the gene matches. For the CDR3, the DNA is TGTGCCTGGAGTTTCCGGGACAGGTATTGGAACACCATATATTTT. Encoded protein: CAWSFRDRYWNTIYF. The entire variable domain, with the rest obtained from reference TRBV30 and TRBJ1-3, is as follows: SQTIHQWPATLVQPVGSPLSLECTVEGTSNPNLYWYRQAAGRGLQLLFYSVGIGQISSEVPQNLSASRPQDRQFILSSKKLLLSDSGFYLCAWSFRDRYWNTIYFGEGSWLTVV.

About this clone: This specimen includes other DNA sequences encoding the same CDR3. This chain connects TRBV5-1 to TRBJ2-5, with 9 nucleotides matching TRBD2. Unmatched junction bases numbered 2, after V lost 3 bases and J lost 5 bases. CDR1 and CDR2 (germline): SGHRS, YFSETQ. The CDR3 runs to 13 residues. CDR3 nucleotide sequence: TGCGCCAGCAGCTCTAGCGGGGAGGAGACCCAGTACTTC. Translated: CASSSSGEETQYF.

The chain recombines TRBV6-5 with TRBJ2-7, with 7 bases fitting TRBD1. The CDR3 consists of 15 residues. The V gene's germline CDR1 is MNHEY and CDR2 SVGAGI. Unmatched junction bases numbered 12, after V lost 6 bases and J lost 4 bases. CDR3 region: CASRFRDSLWYEQYF. CDR3 nucleotides: TGTGCCAGCAGGTTCCGGGACAGCCTGTGGTACGAGCAGTACTTC.

For the CDR3, the DNA is TGCAGCGTTGAACCTCAGGGTTCCGGAGATACGCAGTATTTT. The encoded protein is CSVEPQGSGDTQYF. The chain is built from TRBV29-1 and TRBJ2-3, with D tentatively TRBD1 (5 bases). This CDR3 comprises 14 residues. V lost 2 bases and J lost 5, with 14 bases in between. Looked up from germline, CDR1 is SQVTM and CDR2 is ANQGSEA.

The rearrangement links TRBV10-3 to TRBJ2-7, with D unresolved. In germline, CDR1 is ENHRY, CDR2 SYGVKD. V was cut by 1 base and J by 7 bases, with 17 bases left in between. This CDR3 contains 15 residues. CDR3 bases: TGTGCCATCAGTGAGTGGGCTCGGGCGAGTGGTGAGCAGTACTTC. It yields the protein CAISEWARASGEQYF.

This clone was observed a handful of times. This CDR3 reads CASSQGQGNLQSYGYTF. Written as DNA, the CDR3 is TGCGCCAGCAGCCAAGGACAGGGTAACCTCCAATCATATGGCTACACCTTC. V gene TRBV4-1 combines with J gene TRBJ1-2; TRBD1 aligns across 7 bases. Germline V CDR1 and CDR2: MGHRA, YSYEKL. The CDR3 contains 17 residues. V shed 1 base, J shed 5 bases, and the junction held 13 bases outside the gene matches.

V and J are TRBV19 and TRBJ2-7; D is undetermined. Germline loops: CDR1 LNHDA, CDR2 SQIVND (reference sequence). This CDR3 spans 14 amino acids. Trimming pared 1 base from V and 2 bases from J, leaving 9 bases between. CDR3 protein: CASSIAPGPYEQYF. Written as DNA, the CDR3 is TGTGCCAGTAGTATAGCCCCGGGTCCCTACGAGCAGTACTTC. Complete variable domain (other parts from reference TRBV19 and TRBJ2-7): DGGITQSPKYLFRKEGQNVTLSCEQNLNHDAMYWYRQDPGQGLRLIYYSQIVNDFQKGDIAEGYSVSREKKESFPLTVTSAQKNPTAFYLCASSIAPGPYEQYFGPGTRLTVT.

The chain is built from TRBV23-1 and TRBJ2-1, with D unclear. TRBV23-1 is placed among ORFs of uncertain function. This CDR3 contains 10 residues. The V gene lost 7 bases and the J gene lost 7 bases, with 5 bases spanning the gap. CDR3 protein: CASTQNEQFF. CDR3 DNA: TGCGCCAGCACCCAGAATGAGCAGTTCTTC.

The J gene is TRBJ2-6, the V gene TRBV30, with D unclear. The CDR3 is 15 residues long. V lost 3 bases, J lost 0 bases, and 9 bases lay in between. In germline, CDR1 is GTSNPN, CDR2 SVGIG (reference sequence). The CDR3 protein is CAWRVISSGANVLTF. CDR3 bases: TGTGCCTGGAGGGTCATTAGCTCTGGGGCCAACGTCCTGACTTTC. Based on the CDR3 plus reference TRBV30 and TRBJ2-6, the full variable domain is SQTIHQWPATLVQPVGSPLSLECTVEGTSNPNLYWYRQAAGRGLQLLFYSVGIGQISSEVPQNLSASRPQDRQFILSSKKLLLSDSGFYLCAWRVISSGANVLTFGAGSRLTVL.

The V call is TRBV11-2, the J call TRBJ1-6; D is unresolved. This CDR3 has 14 amino acids. Germline V gene lookup returns CDR1 SGHAT and CDR2 FQNNGV. The V gene lost 8 bases and the J gene lost 11 bases, with 19 bases spanning the gap. CDR3 sequence (DNA): TGTGCCAGCTACCCTCAAGGTGCCTATGCACCCCTCCACTTT. Its translation is CASYPQGAYAPLHF.

This clone has only a few counts. V is TRBV28 and J is TRBJ1-1; D not resolved. This CDR3 contains 11 residues. The V and J ends lost 8 bases and 4 bases respectively, with 8 bases between them. Germline values: CDR1 MDHEN, CDR2 SYDVKM. The CDR3 is CASASSTEAFF. The DNA of the CDR3 is TGTGCCAGCGCCTCGAGCACTGAAGCTTTCTTT.

This chain uses TRBV6-5 with TRBJ2-5; D gene uncertain. This CDR3 comprises 11 residues. Germline V gene sequence: CDR1 MNHEY, CDR2 SVGAGI. Between the trimmed V and J ends, which lost 5 bases and 2 bases, there was a span of 3 bases. CDR3 bases: TGTGCCAGCAGTCAGCAAGAGACCCAGTACTTC. It specifies CASSQQETQYF.

CDR3 residues: CASSPRTGGYTF. CDR3 in DNA: TGTGCCAGCAGTCCACGGACGGGGGGCTACACCTTC. V usage is TRBV27 and J usage is TRBJ1-2; D gene uncertain. Germline CDR1 is MNHEY and CDR2 is SMNVEV (reference sequence). Between the trimmed V and J ends, which lost 5 bases and 8 bases, there was a span of 12 bases. The CDR3 loop spans 12 amino acids.

About this clone itself: Other DNA variants within this sample encode the same CDR3. This chain uses TRBV30 with TRBJ2-5; D remains ambiguous. Germline V gene lookup returns CDR1 GTSNPN and CDR2 SVGIG (reference sequence). This CDR3 has 11 residues. V was shortened by 0 bases and J by 4 bases, with 3 bases between the two germline ends. The CDR3 region is CAWSVPETQYF. The CDR3 nucleotides read TGTGCCTGGAGTGTCCCAGAGACCCAGTACTTC.

This clone was detected only a few times. The rearrangement joins TRBV19 to TRBJ1-1, with D perhaps TRBD1 (6 bases). The V gene lost 6 bases and the J gene lost 1 base, with 12 bases spanning the gap. CDR3 length equals 14 residues. Germline CDR1 LNHDA, CDR2 SQIVND (reference sequence). The CDR3 loop is CASSFTGRNTEAFF. DNA of the CDR3: TGTGCCAGTAGCTTCACAGGGAGGAACACTGAAGCTTTCTTT.

This sequence joins TRBV25-1 and TRBJ1-1, with 7 positions matching TRBD1. Germline V lookup: CDR1 MGHDK, CDR2 SYGVNS. Unmatched junction bases numbered 15, after V lost 4 bases and J lost 1 base. This CDR3 has 18 amino acids. CDR3 protein: CASSGSLRTGTKNTEAFF. CDR3 bases: TGTGCCAGCAGTGGCTCCCTTAGGACAGGTACCAAGAACACTGAAGCTTTCTTT.

V is TRBV5-1 and J is TRBJ2-3; 8 bases agree with TRBD1. Looked up from germline, CDR1 is SGHRS and CDR2 is YFSETQ. This CDR3 region has 15 residues. V gave up 0 bases and J gave up 3 bases; unmatched junction bases: 3. The CDR3 here is CASSLDRQGTDTQYF. CDR3 sequence (DNA): TGCGCCAGCAGCTTGGATCGACAGGGGACAGATACGCAGTATTTT.

The V gene is TRBV19, the J gene TRBJ1-2, with D uncertain. The CDR3 length is 12 residues. Germline CDR1 LNHDA, CDR2 SQIVND (reference sequence). V was shortened by 6 bases and J by 3 bases, with 8 bases between the two germline ends. The CDR3 loop reads CASRKTDYGYTF. CDR3 DNA: TGTGCCAGTAGAAAGACCGACTATGGCTACACCTTC.